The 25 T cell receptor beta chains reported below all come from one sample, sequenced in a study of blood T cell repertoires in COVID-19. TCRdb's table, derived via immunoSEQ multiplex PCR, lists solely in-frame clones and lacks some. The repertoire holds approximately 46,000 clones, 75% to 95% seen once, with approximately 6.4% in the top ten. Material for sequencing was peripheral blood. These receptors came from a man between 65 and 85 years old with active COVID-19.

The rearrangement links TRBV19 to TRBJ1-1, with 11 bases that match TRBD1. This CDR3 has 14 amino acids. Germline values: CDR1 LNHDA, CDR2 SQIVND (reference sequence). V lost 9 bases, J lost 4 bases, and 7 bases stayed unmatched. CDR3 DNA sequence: TGTGCCAGCACGGACAGGGGGCGTATCACTGAAGCTTTCTTT. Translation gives CASTDRGRITEAFF.

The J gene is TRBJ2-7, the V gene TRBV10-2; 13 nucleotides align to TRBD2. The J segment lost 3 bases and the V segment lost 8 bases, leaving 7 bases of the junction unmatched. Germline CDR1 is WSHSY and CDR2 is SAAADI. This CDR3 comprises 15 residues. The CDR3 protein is CASGKTSGGSYEQYF. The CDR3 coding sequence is TGCGCCAGCGGGAAGACTAGCGGGGGGAGCTACGAGCAGTACTTC.

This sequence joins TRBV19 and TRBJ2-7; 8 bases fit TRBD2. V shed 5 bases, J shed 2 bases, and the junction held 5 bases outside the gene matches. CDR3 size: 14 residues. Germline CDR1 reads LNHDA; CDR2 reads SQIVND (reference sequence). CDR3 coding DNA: TGTGCCAGTAGTCAAAAAGCGGGAGCCTACGAGCAGTACTTC. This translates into CASSQKAGAYEQYF.

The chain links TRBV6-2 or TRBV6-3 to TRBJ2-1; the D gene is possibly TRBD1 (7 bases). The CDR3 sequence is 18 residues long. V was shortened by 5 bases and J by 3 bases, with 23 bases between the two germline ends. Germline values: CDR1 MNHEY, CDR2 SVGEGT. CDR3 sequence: CASSATTHQGGIYNEQFF. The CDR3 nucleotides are TGTGCCAGCAGTGCCACCACTCATCAGGGGGGCATCTACAATGAGCAGTTCTTC.

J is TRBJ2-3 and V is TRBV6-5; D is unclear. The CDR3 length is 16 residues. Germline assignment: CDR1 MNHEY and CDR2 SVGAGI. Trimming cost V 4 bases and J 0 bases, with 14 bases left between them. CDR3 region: CASSFAGGSSTDTQYF. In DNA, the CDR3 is TGTGCCAGCAGTTTCGCCGGCGGTTCTAGCACAGATACGCAGTATTTT.

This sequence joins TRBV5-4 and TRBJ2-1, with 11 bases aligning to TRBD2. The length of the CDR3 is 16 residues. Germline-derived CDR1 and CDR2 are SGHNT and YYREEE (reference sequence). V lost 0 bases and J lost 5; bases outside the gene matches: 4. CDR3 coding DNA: TGTGCCAGCAGCTTGGAACTAGCGGGGGTTGACAATGAGCAGTTCTTC. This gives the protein CASSLELAGVDNEQFF.

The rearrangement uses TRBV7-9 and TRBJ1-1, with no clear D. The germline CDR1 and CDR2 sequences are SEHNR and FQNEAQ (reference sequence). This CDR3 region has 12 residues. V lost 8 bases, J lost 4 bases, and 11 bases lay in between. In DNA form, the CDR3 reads TGTGCCAGCGGAAAACGAGGCACTGAAGCTTTCTTT. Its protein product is CASGKRGTEAFF.

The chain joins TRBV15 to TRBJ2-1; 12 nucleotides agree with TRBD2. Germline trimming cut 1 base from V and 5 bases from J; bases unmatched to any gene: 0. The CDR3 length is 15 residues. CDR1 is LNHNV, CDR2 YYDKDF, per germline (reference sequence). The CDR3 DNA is TGTGCCACCAGCAGAGGGACTAGCGGGGACAATGAGCAGTTCTTC. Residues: CATSRGTSGDNEQFF.

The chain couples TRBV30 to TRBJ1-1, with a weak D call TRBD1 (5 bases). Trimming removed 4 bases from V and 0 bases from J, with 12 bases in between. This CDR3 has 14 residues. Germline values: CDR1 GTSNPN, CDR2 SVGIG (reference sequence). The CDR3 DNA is TGTGCCTGGATTAGGGGTTTGATGAACACTGAAGCTTTCTTT. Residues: CAWIRGLMNTEAFF.

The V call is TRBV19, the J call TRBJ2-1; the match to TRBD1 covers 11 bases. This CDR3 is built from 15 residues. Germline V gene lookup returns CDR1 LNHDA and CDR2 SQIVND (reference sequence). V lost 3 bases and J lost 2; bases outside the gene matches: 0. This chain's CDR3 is CASSMDRGPYNEQFF. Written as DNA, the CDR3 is TGTGCCAGTAGTATGGACAGGGGGCCCTACAATGAGCAGTTCTTC.

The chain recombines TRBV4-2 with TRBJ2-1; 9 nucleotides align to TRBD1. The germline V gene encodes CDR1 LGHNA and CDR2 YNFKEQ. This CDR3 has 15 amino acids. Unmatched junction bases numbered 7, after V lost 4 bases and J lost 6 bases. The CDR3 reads CASSLTDRGRNEQFF. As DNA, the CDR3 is TGTGCCAGCAGCCTCACGGACAGGGGTCGCAATGAGCAGTTCTTC.

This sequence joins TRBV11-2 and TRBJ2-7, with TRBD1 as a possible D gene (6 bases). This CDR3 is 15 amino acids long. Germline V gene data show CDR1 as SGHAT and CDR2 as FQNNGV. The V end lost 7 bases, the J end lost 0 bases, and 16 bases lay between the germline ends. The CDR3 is CASNRGDIDSYEQYF. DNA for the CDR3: TGTGCCAGCAACCGAGGGGACATAGACTCCTACGAGCAGTACTTC.

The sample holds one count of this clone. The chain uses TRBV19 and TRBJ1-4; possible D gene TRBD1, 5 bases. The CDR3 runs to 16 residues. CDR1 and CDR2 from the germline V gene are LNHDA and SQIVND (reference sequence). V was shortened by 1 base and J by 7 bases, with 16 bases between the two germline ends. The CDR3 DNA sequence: TGTGCCAGTAGTATAGCATCCCGGGCAGGGCGTGAAAAACTGTTTTTT. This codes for CASSIASRAGREKLFF.

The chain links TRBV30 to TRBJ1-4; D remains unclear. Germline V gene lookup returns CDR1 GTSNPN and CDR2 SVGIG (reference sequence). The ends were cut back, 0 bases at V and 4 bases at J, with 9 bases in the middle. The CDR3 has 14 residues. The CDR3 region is CAWSVLGSNEKLFF. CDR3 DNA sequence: TGTGCCTGGAGTGTACTAGGGAGTAATGAAAAACTGTTTTTT.

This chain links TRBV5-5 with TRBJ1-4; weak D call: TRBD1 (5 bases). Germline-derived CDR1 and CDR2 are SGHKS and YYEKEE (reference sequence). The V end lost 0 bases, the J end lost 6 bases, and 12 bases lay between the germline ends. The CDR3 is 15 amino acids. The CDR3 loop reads CASSLGGRVDEKLFF. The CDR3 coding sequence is TGTGCCAGCAGCTTGGGGGGCAGGGTTGATGAAAAACTGTTTTTT.

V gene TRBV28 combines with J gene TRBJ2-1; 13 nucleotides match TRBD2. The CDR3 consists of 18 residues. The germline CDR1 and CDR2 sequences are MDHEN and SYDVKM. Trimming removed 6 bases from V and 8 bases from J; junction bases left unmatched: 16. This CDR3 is CASSTITRTSGGFHEQFF. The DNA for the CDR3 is TGTGCCAGCAGCACCATCACTCGGACTAGCGGGGGTTTTCATGAGCAGTTCTTC. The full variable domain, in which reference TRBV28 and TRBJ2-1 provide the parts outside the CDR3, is DVKVTQSSRYLVKRTGEKVFLECVQDMDHENMFWYRQDPGLGLRLIYFSYDVKMKEKGDIPEGYSVSREKKERFSLILESASTNQTSMYLCASSTITRTSGGFHEQFFGPGTRLTVL.

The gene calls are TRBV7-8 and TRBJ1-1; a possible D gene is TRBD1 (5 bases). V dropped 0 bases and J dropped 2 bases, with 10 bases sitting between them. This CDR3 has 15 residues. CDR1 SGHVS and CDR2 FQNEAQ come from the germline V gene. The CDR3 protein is CASSLATARNTEAFF. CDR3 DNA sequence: TGTGCCAGCAGCTTAGCGACAGCTAGAAACACTGAAGCTTTCTTT. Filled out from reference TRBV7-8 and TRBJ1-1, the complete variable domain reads GAGVSQSPRYKVAKRGQDVALRCDPISGHVSLFWYQQALGQGPEFLTYFQNEAQLDKSGLPSDRFFAERPEGSVSTLKIQRTQQEDSAVYLCASSLATARNTEAFFGQGTRLTVV.

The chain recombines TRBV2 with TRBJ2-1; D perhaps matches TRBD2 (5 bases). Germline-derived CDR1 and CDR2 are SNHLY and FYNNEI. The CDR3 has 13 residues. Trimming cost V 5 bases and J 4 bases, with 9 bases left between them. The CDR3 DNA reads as TGTGCCAGCAGTATGCTAGCTTACAATGAGCAGTTCTTC. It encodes CASSMLAYNEQFF. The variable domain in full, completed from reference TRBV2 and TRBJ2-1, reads EPEVTQTPSHQVTQMGQEVILRCVPISNHLYFYWYRQILGQKVEFLVSFYNNEISEKSEIFDDQFSVERPDGSNFTLKIRSTKLEDSAMYFCASSMLAYNEQFFGPGTRLTVL.

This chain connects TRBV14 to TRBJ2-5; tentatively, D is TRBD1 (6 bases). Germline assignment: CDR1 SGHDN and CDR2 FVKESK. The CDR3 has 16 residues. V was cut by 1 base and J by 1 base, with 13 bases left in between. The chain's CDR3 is CASSQGGHLRQETQYF. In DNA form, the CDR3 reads TGTGCCAGCAGCCAAGGGGGACACCTACGCCAAGAGACCCAGTACTTC.

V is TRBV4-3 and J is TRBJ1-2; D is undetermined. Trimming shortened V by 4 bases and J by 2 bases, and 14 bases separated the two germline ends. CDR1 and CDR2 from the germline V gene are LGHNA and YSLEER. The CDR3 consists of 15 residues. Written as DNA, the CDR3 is TGCGCCAGCAGCCCCGCGCCCCCCGGGAACTATGGCTACACCTTC. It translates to CASSPAPPGNYGYTF.

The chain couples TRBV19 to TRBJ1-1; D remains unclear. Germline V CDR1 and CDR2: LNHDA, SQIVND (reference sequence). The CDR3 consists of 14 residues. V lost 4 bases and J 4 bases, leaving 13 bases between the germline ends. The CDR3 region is CASSRGPGSTEAFF. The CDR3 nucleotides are TGTGCCAGTAGTAGAGGGCCCGGCAGCACTGAAGCTTTCTTT.

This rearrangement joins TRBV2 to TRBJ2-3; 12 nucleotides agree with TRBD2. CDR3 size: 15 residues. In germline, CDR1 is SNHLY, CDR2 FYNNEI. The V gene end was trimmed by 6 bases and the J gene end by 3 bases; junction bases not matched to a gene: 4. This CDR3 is CASSTSGGRTDTQYF. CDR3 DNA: TGTGCCAGCAGCACTAGCGGGGGGCGGACAGATACGCAGTATTTT.

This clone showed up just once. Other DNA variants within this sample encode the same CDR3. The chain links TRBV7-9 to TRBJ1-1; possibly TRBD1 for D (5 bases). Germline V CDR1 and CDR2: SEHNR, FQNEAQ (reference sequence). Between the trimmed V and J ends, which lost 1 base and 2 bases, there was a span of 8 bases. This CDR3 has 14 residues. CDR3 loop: CASSLGQLNTEAFF. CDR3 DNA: TGTGCCAGCAGCTTAGGACAGCTTAACACTGAAGCTTTCTTT.

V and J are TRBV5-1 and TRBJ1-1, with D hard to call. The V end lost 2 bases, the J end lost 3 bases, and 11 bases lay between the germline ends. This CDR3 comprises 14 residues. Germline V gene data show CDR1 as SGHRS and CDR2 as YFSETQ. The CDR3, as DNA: TGCGCCAGCAGCTTTTCCTCGTTCGACACTGAAGCTTTCTTT. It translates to CASSFSSFDTEAFF.

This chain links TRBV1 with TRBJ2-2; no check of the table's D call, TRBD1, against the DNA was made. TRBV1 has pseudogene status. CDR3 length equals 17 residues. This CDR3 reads CTSSQEDREAFTGELFF. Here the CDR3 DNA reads TGCACCAGCAGCCAAGAGGACAGGGAGGCATTCACCGGGGAGCTGTTTTTT.